The 29 T cell receptor beta chains below were found in one sample sequenced in a study of identifying expanded T cells in peripheral blood. The assay was immunoSEQ multiplex PCR, and TCRdb's table has in-frame clones only and misses some. The sample includes 75,000 to 90,000 clones, almost 85% of them seen just once. The material sequenced was blood. The source is a person aged 18 to 75 in good health.

This sequence joins TRBV28 and TRBJ2-5; D is undetermined. This CDR3 comprises 11 residues. The germline CDR1 and CDR2 sequences are MDHEN and SYDVKM. Trimming took off 8 bases at V and 7 bases at J, with 11 bases between the two ends. The CDR3 nucleotides read TGTGCCAGCGTCCAAGGGTTGACCCAGTACTTC. It translates to CASVQGLTQYF.

Here the CDR3 reads CASSLGGTGSEKLFF. In nucleotides, the CDR3 is TGTGCCAGCAGCTTGGGTGGGACAGGGTCTGAAAAACTGTTTTTT. The chain carries TRBV5-4 and TRBJ1-4, with 9 bases matching TRBD1. The CDR3 has 15 residues. Germline values: CDR1 SGHNT, CDR2 YYREEE (reference sequence). V shed 0 bases, J shed 7 bases, and the junction held 4 bases outside the gene matches. Variable domain in full (rest from reference TRBV5-4 and TRBJ1-4): ETGVTQSPTHLIKTRGQQVTLRCSSQSGHNTVSWYQQALGQGPQFIFQYYREEENGRGNFPPRFSGLQFPNYSSELNVNALELDDSALYLCASSLGGTGSEKLFFGSGTQLSVL.

The chain employs TRBV23-1 and TRBJ2-7; perhaps TRBD2 as D (5 bases). TRBV23-1 counts as an open reading frame of uncertain function. The ends were cut back, 4 bases at V and 7 bases at J, with 17 bases in the middle. This CDR3 is 14 amino acids long. CDR3 region: CASSRGLEVGEQYF. In DNA form, the CDR3 reads TGCGCCAGCAGTCGTGGCTTGGAGGTGGGGGAGCAGTACTTC.

The V and J genes are TRBV19 and TRBJ2-6, with TRBD1 identical over 9 bases. The V gene end was trimmed by 5 bases and the J gene end by 2 bases; junction bases not matched to a gene: 7. Germline values: CDR1 LNHDA, CDR2 SQIVND (reference sequence). CDR3 length: 17 amino acids. The CDR3 reads CASSPGTGFPGANVLTF. The CDR3 DNA follows: TGTGCCAGTAGTCCCGGGACAGGGTTCCCTGGGGCCAACGTCCTGACTTTC. The full variable domain, with the rest looked up from reference TRBV19 and TRBJ2-6, is DGGITQSPKYLFRKEGQNVTLSCEQNLNHDAMYWYRQDPGQGLRLIYYSQIVNDFQKGDIAEGYSVSREKKESFPLTVTSAQKNPTAFYLCASSPGTGFPGANVLTFGAGSRLTVL.

The chain carries TRBV18 and TRBJ1-2; D remains ambiguous. The V and J ends lost 1 base and 2 bases respectively, with 8 bases between them. Germline CDR1 KGHSH, CDR2 LQKENI. The CDR3 covers 14 residues. Here the CDR3 DNA reads TGTGCCAGCTCACCACAGGGATCGAACTATGGCTACACCTTC. This encodes CASSPQGSNYGYTF.

In its sample, this clone was seen once. V is TRBV4-1 and J is TRBJ2-3; D unresolved. The CDR3 runs to 16 residues. Germline-derived CDR1 and CDR2 are MGHRA and YSYEKL. With 4 bases removed from V and 1 base from J, the gap between germline ends came to 15 bases. CDR3 nucleotide sequence: TGCGCCAGCAGCCGCGAAGGAACCATTCGCACAGATACGCAGTATTTT. Translation gives CASSREGTIRTDTQYF.

As DNA, the CDR3 is TGTGCCAGCTCCCCCATGGGTACTACAGAGACCCAGTACTTC. Protein sequence: CASSPMGTTETQYF. V is TRBV7-2 and J is TRBJ2-5; D not certain. The CDR3 contains 14 residues. From germline, CDR1 is SGHTA and CDR2 FQGNSA. V lost 8 bases and J 4 bases, leaving 17 bases between the germline ends.

This rearrangement joins TRBV7-3 to TRBJ2-7; 11 positions agree with TRBD2. This CDR3 has 15 residues. Unmatched junction bases numbered 5, after V lost 4 bases and J lost 3 bases. CDR1 is SGHTA, CDR2 FQGTGA, per germline. CDR3: CASSYGTSGLYEQYF. As DNA, the CDR3 is TGTGCCAGCAGCTACGGGACTAGCGGACTCTACGAGCAGTACTTC.

The CDR3 protein is CASSKTRRVAGAYTQYF. The CDR3 DNA reads TGTGCCAGCAGCAAAACCCGCAGGGTGGCAGGGGCATATACGCAGTATTTT. J is TRBJ2-3 and V is TRBV21-1; the listed D gene, TRBD1, was not tested against the DNA. TRBV21-1 corresponds to a pseudogene. The CDR3 totals 17 residues.

The rearrangement links TRBV7-6 to TRBJ2-7; 8 bases match TRBD1. Looked up from germline, CDR1 is SGHVS and CDR2 is FNYEAQ. The junction had 5 bases not matched to a gene; V was cut back by 2 bases and J by 2 bases. The CDR3 extends over 15 amino acids. This chain's CDR3 is CASSLTGGPTYEQYF. For the CDR3, the DNA is TGTGCCAGCAGCTTAACAGGGGGGCCCACCTACGAGCAGTACTTC.

This clone was counted between two and nine times. The chain has TRBV18 and TRBJ2-7; D possibly matches TRBD1 or TRBD2 (7 bases each). Trimming cost V 6 bases and J 2 bases, with 14 bases left between them. Germline V CDR1 and CDR2: KGHSH, LQKENI. The CDR3 runs 14 residues. The DNA of the CDR3 is TGTGCCAGCTCGCCAGGGGGGGGCCCCTACGAGCAGTACTTC. The encoded protein is CASSPGGGPYEQYF.

This chain links TRBV10-3 with TRBJ2-5; TRBD1 might be the D (6 bases). The germline gives CDR1 ENHRY, CDR2 SYGVKD. Trimming removed 6 bases from V and 2 bases from J, with 10 bases in between. There are 13 residues in the CDR3. The CDR3 DNA reads as TGTGCCATCAGCTTAGGACAGCAAGAGACCCAGTACTTC. Encoded protein: CAISLGQQETQYF.

This sequence joins TRBV5-6 and TRBJ1-2; tentatively, D is TRBD1 (5 bases). With 4 bases removed from V and 3 bases from J, the gap between germline ends came to 16 bases. The germline V gene has CDR1 SGHDT and CDR2 YYEEEE. The CDR3 is 15 residues long. The CDR3 spells CASSPLAGTDYGYTF. The CDR3 DNA is TGTGCCAGCAGCCCCCTTGCGGGGACCGACTATGGCTACACCTTC. The variable domain in full, with the rest retrieved from reference TRBV5-6 and TRBJ1-2, is DAGVTQSPTHLIKTRGQQVTLRCSPKSGHDTVSWYQQALGQGPQFIFQYYEEEERQRGNFPDRFSGHQFPNYSSELNVNALLLGDSALYLCASSPLAGTDYGYTFGSGTRLTVV.

This chain joins TRBV27 and TRBJ1-1; 9 bases fit TRBD1. The CDR3 covers 15 residues. CDR1 is MNHEY, CDR2 SMNVEV, per germline (reference sequence). J gave up 8 bases and V 5 bases, and 12 bases lay outside the gene matches. The CDR3 DNA follows: TGTGCCAGCAGTCCCCGGGACAGGGCCACCCCCGAAGCTTTCTTT. As protein: CASSPRDRATPEAFF.

The rearrangement uses TRBV4-1 and TRBJ2-4; possibly TRBD1 for D (6 bases). Trimming took off 0 bases at V and 0 bases at J, with 15 bases between the two ends. The germline gives CDR1 MGHRA, CDR2 YSYEKL. This CDR3 spans 18 amino acids. The CDR3: CASSQEGAGRLAKNIQYF. The CDR3 DNA reads as TGCGCCAGCAGCCAAGAGGGGGCAGGGCGGCTAGCCAAAAACATTCAGTACTTC.

The chain uses TRBV5-5 and TRBJ1-2; the D gene is possibly TRBD1 (5 bases). This CDR3 spans 15 amino acids. V lost 0 bases and J lost 5, with 14 bases in between. Germline lookup yields CDR1 SGHKS and CDR2 YYEKEE (reference sequence). CDR3 bases: TGTGCCAGCAGCTTGGTGGGGGAGGCATGGTATGGCTACACCTTC. This codes for CASSLVGEAWYGYTF.

This rearrangement joins TRBV20-1 to TRBJ2-3; 7 bases agree with TRBD2. With V trimmed by 0 bases and J by 15 bases, 6 bases remained unmatched. CDR1 and CDR2 from the germline V gene are DFQATT and SNEGSKA (reference sequence). This CDR3 comprises 11 residues. In DNA form, the CDR3 reads TGCAGTGCTAGAGATAGTGGACTAGTCTATTTT. This codes for CSARDSGLVYF.

The chain combines TRBV27 with TRBJ2-1, with D perhaps being TRBD1 or TRBD2 (5 bases each). Looked up from germline, CDR1 is MNHEY and CDR2 is SMNVEV (reference sequence). The V and J ends lost 3 bases and 3 bases respectively, with 9 bases between them. The CDR3 loop spans 14 amino acids. In DNA form, the CDR3 reads TGTGCCAGCAGTTTTGGGGGTGGCTACAATGAGCAGTTCTTC. Translation: CASSFGGGYNEQFF.

This chain uses TRBV15 with TRBJ1-4; maybe TRBD1 (6 bases). Per germline, CDR1 LNHNV and CDR2 YYDKDF (reference sequence). V lost 2 bases to trimming and J lost 2 bases, with 9 bases between them. The CDR3 covers 15 residues. In nucleotides, the CDR3 is TGTGCCACCAGCAGAACAGGGAGTACTAATGAAAAACTGTTTTTT. As protein: CATSRTGSTNEKLFF.

V and J are TRBV7-2 and TRBJ2-6; either TRBD1 or TRBD2 may fit D (6 bases each). V shed 2 bases and J shed 4 bases, with 18 bases lying between them. This CDR3 has 18 amino acids. Germline CDR1 reads SGHTA; CDR2 reads FQGNSA. CDR3 DNA sequence: TGTGCCAGCAGCTTATCGGGGGCGCAAGTGGGAGGGGCCAACGTCCTGACTTTC. This translates into CASSLSGAQVGGANVLTF.

The CDR3 DNA reads TGTGCCAGTGGACAGGGGGCGCAGGAGCAGTACTTC. Protein product: CASGQGAQEQYF. The chain has TRBV19 and TRBJ2-7, with TRBD1 matching 11 bases. This CDR3 is built from 12 residues. V shed 8 bases and J 7 bases; nucleotides not matched to a gene: 4. Germline V lookup: CDR1 LNHDA, CDR2 SQIVND (reference sequence).

J is TRBJ2-2 and V is TRBV11-3; 7 nucleotides agree with TRBD1. There are 13 residues in the CDR3. Per germline, CDR1 SGHNT and CDR2 YENEEA. Losses at the gene ends were 5 bases for V and 7 bases for J; bases not matched to a gene: 4. The CDR3 is CASSRQGNGELFF. The DNA for the CDR3 is TGTGCCAGCAGCCGACAGGGCAACGGGGAGCTGTTTTTT.

V gene TRBV5-4 combines with J gene TRBJ2-7; a weak D match, TRBD2 (6 bases). The CDR3 runs to 15 residues. Between the trimmed V and J ends, which lost 3 bases and 0 bases, there was a span of 13 bases. Germline CDR1 SGHNT, CDR2 YYREEE (reference sequence). CDR3 loop: CASSYPSADSYEQYF. The DNA of the CDR3 is TGTGCCAGCAGCTACCCTAGCGCTGACTCCTACGAGCAGTACTTC.

The chain couples TRBV29-1 to TRBJ2-3, with D perhaps matching TRBD2 (6 bases). The CDR3 extends over 13 amino acids. Germline V gene lookup returns CDR1 SQVTM and CDR2 ANQGSEA. V shed 7 bases and J shed 1 base, with 12 bases lying between them. The CDR3 loop reads CSASRGGTDTQYF. In DNA, the CDR3 is TGCAGCGCCTCGCGCGGGGGCACAGATACGCAGTATTTT.

The chain uses TRBV7-2 and TRBJ1-2, with D possibly matching TRBD1 (6 bases). The ends were cut back, 5 bases at V and 0 bases at J, with 13 bases in the middle. This CDR3 has 15 amino acids. Germline V CDR1 and CDR2: SGHTA, FQGNSA. In nucleotides, the CDR3 is TGTGCCAGCAGCCCCCAGGGGCGATCTAACTATGGCTACACCTTC. It is translated as CASSPQGRSNYGYTF.

The chain recombines TRBV27 with TRBJ2-3; D remains ambiguous. Trimming took 3 bases from V and 2 from J, leaving 12 bases between them. The CDR3 runs 15 residues. The germline CDR1 and CDR2 sequences are MNHEY and SMNVEV (reference sequence). The CDR3 spells CASSFWAGTTDTQYF. CDR3 nucleotides: TGTGCCAGCAGTTTTTGGGCAGGCACCACAGATACGCAGTATTTT.

The chain has TRBV19 and TRBJ2-3; D not resolved. This CDR3 comprises 14 residues. Per the germline V gene, CDR1 is LNHDA and CDR2 is SQIVND (reference sequence). Deletions cut 3 bases from V and 6 bases from J, with 13 bases between. CDR3 residues: CASSIAWPPDTQYF. CDR3 sequence (DNA): TGTGCCAGTAGTATTGCGTGGCCCCCGGATACGCAGTATTTT.

The chain employs TRBV28 and TRBJ1-1, with D uncertain. This CDR3 has 12 residues. Per the germline V gene, CDR1 is MDHEN and CDR2 is SYDVKM. Trimming cost V 5 bases and J 1 base, with 5 bases left between them. In nucleotides, the CDR3 is TGTGCCAGCAGTCAAGAGAACACTGAAGCTTTCTTT. Protein: CASSQENTEAFF. Supplemented by reference TRBV28 and TRBJ1-1, the full variable domain reads DVKVTQSSRYLVKRTGEKVFLECVQDMDHENMFWYRQDPGLGLRLIYFSYDVKMKEKGDIPEGYSVSREKKERFSLILESASTNQTSMYLCASSQENTEAFFGQGTRLTVV.

The chain links TRBV18 to TRBJ1-1, with TRBD1 matching over 8 bases. The CDR3 sequence is 15 residues long. CDR1 KGHSH and CDR2 LQKENI come from the germline V gene. Trimming cost V 5 bases and J 0 bases; bases outside gene matches: 5. The CDR3 nucleotides read TGTGCCAGCTCATTGCAGGGGGCTCTGAACACTGAAGCTTTCTTT. Its translation: CASSLQGALNTEAFF.